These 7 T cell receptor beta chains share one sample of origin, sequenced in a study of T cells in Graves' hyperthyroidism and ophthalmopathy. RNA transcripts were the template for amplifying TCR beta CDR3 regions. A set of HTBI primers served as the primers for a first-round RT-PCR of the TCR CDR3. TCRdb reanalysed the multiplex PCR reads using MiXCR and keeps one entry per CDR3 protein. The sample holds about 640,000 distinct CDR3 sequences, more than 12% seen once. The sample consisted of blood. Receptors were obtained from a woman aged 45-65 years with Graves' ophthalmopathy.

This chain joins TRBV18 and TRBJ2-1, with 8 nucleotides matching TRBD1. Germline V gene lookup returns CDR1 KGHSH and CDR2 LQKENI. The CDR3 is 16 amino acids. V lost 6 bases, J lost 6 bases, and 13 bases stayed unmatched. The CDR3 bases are TGTGCCAGCTCTCAAATTGACAGGGGTGGAAGCAATGAGCAGTTCTTC. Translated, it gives CASSQIDRGGSNEQFF. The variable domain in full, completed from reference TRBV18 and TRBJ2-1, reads NAGVMQNPRHLVRRRGQEARLRCSPMKGHSHVYWYRQLPEEGLKFMVYLQKENIIDESGMPKERFSAEFPKEGPSILRIQQVVRGDSAAYFCASSQIDRGGSNEQFFGPGTRLTVL.

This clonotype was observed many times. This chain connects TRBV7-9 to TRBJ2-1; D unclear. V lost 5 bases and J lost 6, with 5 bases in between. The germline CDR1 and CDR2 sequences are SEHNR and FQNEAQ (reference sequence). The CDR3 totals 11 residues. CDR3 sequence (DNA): TGTGCCAGCAGCGCCCCCAATGAGCAGTTCTTC. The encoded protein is CASSAPNEQFF.

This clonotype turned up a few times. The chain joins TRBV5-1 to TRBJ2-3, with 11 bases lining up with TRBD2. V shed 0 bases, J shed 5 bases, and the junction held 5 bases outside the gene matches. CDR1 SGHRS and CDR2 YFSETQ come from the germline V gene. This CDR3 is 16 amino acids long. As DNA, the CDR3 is TGCGCCAGCAGCTTGGCTGAGACTAGCGGGATAGATACGCAGTATTTT. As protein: CASSLAETSGIDTQYF.

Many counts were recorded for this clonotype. This chain's CDR3 is CASRSTTGSPLSGANVLTF. In DNA, the CDR3 is TGTGCCAGCAGATCAACAACCGGGAGCCCGCTATCTGGGGCCAACGTCCTGACTTTC. The chain carries TRBV28 and TRBJ2-6; D perhaps matches TRBD2 (6 bases). The CDR3 totals 19 residues. Between the trimmed V and J ends, which lost 6 bases and 1 base, there was a span of 22 bases. CDR1 is MDHEN and CDR2 is SYDVKM in the germline V gene.

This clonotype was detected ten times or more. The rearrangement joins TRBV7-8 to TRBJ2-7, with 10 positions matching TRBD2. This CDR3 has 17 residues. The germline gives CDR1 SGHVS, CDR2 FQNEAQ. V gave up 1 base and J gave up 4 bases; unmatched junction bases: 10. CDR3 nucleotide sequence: TGTGCCAGCAGCTTAGGACCGCCCACTAGCGGGAAATACGAGCAGTACTTC. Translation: CASSLGPPTSGKYEQYF.

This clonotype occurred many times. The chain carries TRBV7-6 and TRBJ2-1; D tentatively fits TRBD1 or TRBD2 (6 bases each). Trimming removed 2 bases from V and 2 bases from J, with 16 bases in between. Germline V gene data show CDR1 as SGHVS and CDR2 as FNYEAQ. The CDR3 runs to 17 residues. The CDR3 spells CASSLKGGVGTYNEQFF. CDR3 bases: TGTGCCAGCAGCTTAAAGGGGGGAGTAGGGACCTACAATGAGCAGTTCTTC. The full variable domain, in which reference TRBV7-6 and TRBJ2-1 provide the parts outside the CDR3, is GAGVSQSPRYKVTKRGQDVALRCDPISGHVSLYWYRQALGQGPEFLTYFNYEAQQDKSGLPNDRFSAERPEGSISTLTIQRTEQRDSAMYRCASSLKGGVGTYNEQFFGPGTRLTVL.

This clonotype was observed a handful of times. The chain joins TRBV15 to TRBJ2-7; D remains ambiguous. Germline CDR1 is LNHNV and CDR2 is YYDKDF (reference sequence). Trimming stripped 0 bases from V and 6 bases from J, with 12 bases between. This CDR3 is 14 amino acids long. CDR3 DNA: TGTGCCACCAGCAGAGATGTCTCCGGTTCCGAGCAGTACTTC. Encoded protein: CATSRDVSGSEQYF.